Following are 25 T cell receptor beta chains from one sample sequenced in a study of T cell responses to AZD1222 COVID-19 vaccine. The protocol was immunoSEQ multiplex PCR, while the TCRdb copy is restricted to in-frame clones and leaves out a portion. This sample has around 95,000 clones, with 88% found just once. The sequences come from peripheral blood, collected on day 0 of AZD1222 vaccination. The receptors come from an adult in good health.

This clone was recorded once. The chain employs TRBV3-1 (or the pseudogene TRBV3-2) and TRBJ1-6; the D is unclear. Trimming took 0 bases from V and 12 from J, leaving 9 bases between them. The CDR3 contains 13 residues. Per germline, CDR1 LGHDT and CDR2 YNNKEL (reference sequence). The DNA for the CDR3 is TGTGCCAGCAGCCAAGATTATGAGCTACCCCTCCACTTT. This encodes CASSQDYELPLHF.

The CDR3 sequence is CATSRGGSSYNEQFF. In nucleotides, the CDR3 is TGTGCCACCAGCAGAGGAGGAAGCTCCTACAATGAGCAGTTCTTC. The V call is TRBV15, the J call TRBJ2-1; D not certain. Between the trimmed V and J ends, which lost 1 base and 0 bases, there was a span of 7 bases. Germline V gene data show CDR1 as LNHNV and CDR2 as YYDKDF (reference sequence). CDR3 length: 15 amino acids.

This sequence joins TRBV25-1 and TRBJ2-7; no firm D call. The CDR3 length is 13 residues. The germline V gene encodes CDR1 MGHDK and CDR2 SYGVNS. Trimming took off 3 bases at V and 3 bases at J, with 9 bases between the two ends. The CDR3 sequence: CASSDPSHYEQYF. The CDR3 bases are TGTGCCAGCAGTGATCCGTCTCACTACGAGCAGTACTTC.

The V and J genes are TRBV4-2 and TRBJ1-1, with D hard to call. V was cut by 1 base and J by 2 bases, with 11 bases left in between. CDR1 and CDR2 (germline): LGHNA, YNFKEQ. This CDR3 contains 15 residues. The CDR3 loop reads CASSQASGSNTEAFF. In DNA, the CDR3 is TGTGCCAGCAGCCAAGCCTCCGGGTCAAACACTGAAGCTTTCTTT.

V and J are TRBV11-2 and TRBJ2-1, with D perhaps matching TRBD1 (6 bases). The CDR3 covers 12 residues. Germline V gene sequence: CDR1 SGHAT, CDR2 FQNNGV. V lost 7 bases to trimming and J lost 5 bases, with 9 bases between them. The DNA of the CDR3 is TGTGCCAGCATGACAGGTAACAATGAGCAGTTCTTC. Amino acid sequence: CASMTGNNEQFF.

The chain carries TRBV30 and TRBJ2-1; 7 bases align to TRBD2. The ends lost 2 bases at V and 5 bases at J; junction bases unmatched: 3. The germline CDR1 and CDR2 sequences are GTSNPN and SVGIG (reference sequence). This CDR3 has 13 amino acids. CDR3 nucleotide sequence: TGTGCCTGGAGTACGGGGAGGGACAATGAGCAGTTCTTC. It encodes CAWSTGRDNEQFF.

V gene TRBV11-3 combines with J gene TRBJ2-1; 11 bases map to TRBD2. Germline CDR1 SGHNT, CDR2 YENEEA. This CDR3 contains 16 residues. J lost 6 bases, V lost 5 bases, and 9 bases had no gene match. The CDR3 spells CASSPEVAGGGNEQFF. The CDR3 nucleotides are TGTGCCAGCAGCCCAGAGGTAGCGGGAGGGGGCAATGAGCAGTTCTTC.

V is TRBV6-5 and J is TRBJ1-1, with 7 positions matching TRBD1. CDR1 MNHEY and CDR2 SVGAGI come from the germline V gene. This CDR3 region has 13 residues. V trimming: 4 bases; J trimming: 11 bases; junction bases outside the gene matches: 10. In DNA, the CDR3 is TGTGCCAGCAGTTTAGGAGACAGGGTGCGGGCTTTCTTT. Protein product: CASSLGDRVRAFF.

Note on this clone: Other DNA sequences in this specimen translate into the identical CDR3. CDR3 residues: CAWRKETQYF. In DNA form, the CDR3 reads TGTGCCTGGAGAAAAGAGACCCAGTACTTC. The chain employs TRBV30 and TRBJ2-5; D not resolved. Germline loops: CDR1 GTSNPN, CDR2 SVGIG (reference sequence). The V end was cut by 3 bases, the J end by 3 bases, with 2 bases between. CDR3 length: 10 residues.

The chain joins TRBV11-2 to TRBJ1-3; D might be TRBD1 (6 bases). Germline V lookup: CDR1 SGHAT, CDR2 FQNNGV. The V end lost 3 bases, the J end lost 0 bases, and 18 bases lay between the germline ends. The CDR3 is 18 residues long. The CDR3 region has the DNA TGTGCCAGCAGCTTTTCACAGGGCACTCGGCTCTCTGGAAACACCATATATTTT. Translating it yields CASSFSQGTRLSGNTIYF. Full variable domain (missing parts from reference TRBV11-2 and TRBJ1-3): EAGVAQSPRYKIIEKRQSVAFWCNPISGHATLYWYQQILGQGPKLLIQFQNNGVVDDSQLPKDRFSAERLKGVDSTLKIQPAKLEDSAVYLCASSFSQGTRLSGNTIYFGEGSWLTVV.

This clone was picked up one time. This chain links TRBV28 with TRBJ2-7, with D maybe TRBD1 (5 bases). Germline CDR1 is MDHEN and CDR2 is SYDVKM. The CDR3 runs 14 residues. V was shortened by 3 bases and J by 9 bases, with 18 bases between the two germline ends. CDR3: CASSFRQGSEAQYF. The CDR3 DNA is TGTGCCAGCAGTTTTCGGCAGGGTAGTGAAGCGCAGTACTTC.

The chain combines TRBV11-2 with TRBJ2-1; possibly TRBD1 or TRBD2 for D (5 bases each). Trimming left V 3 bases short and J 0 bases short, with 12 bases between. From germline, CDR1 is SGHAT and CDR2 FQNNGV. The CDR3 runs 16 residues. DNA of the CDR3: TGTGCCAGCAGCTTCTGGGGGACGGGCTCCTACAATGAGCAGTTCTTC. Protein: CASSFWGTGSYNEQFF.

V gene TRBV9 combines with J gene TRBJ2-3; TRBD2 matches at 12 bases. The germline V gene has CDR1 SGDLS and CDR2 YYNGEE. After removal of 0 bases from V and 6 bases from J, the junction contained 2 bases not matched to a gene. This CDR3 spans 15 amino acids. The CDR3 region is CASSVGLAGGDTQYF. CDR3 DNA: TGTGCCAGCAGCGTAGGGCTAGCGGGGGGGGATACGCAGTATTTT.

V is TRBV7-3 and J is TRBJ2-7; 8 bases match TRBD2. CDR1 and CDR2 (germline): SGHTA, FQGTGA. V was clipped by 5 bases and J by 0 bases; unmatched bases: 3. This CDR3 region has 14 residues. The DNA of the CDR3 is TGTGCCAGCAGCCCGAGCGGGAGCTCCTACGAGCAGTACTTC. Its translation is CASSPSGSSYEQYF.

The chain uses TRBV5-8 and TRBJ1-1; D remains ambiguous. This CDR3 has 13 residues. The germline V gene encodes CDR1 SGHTS and CDR2 YDEGEE. The V end lost 4 bases, the J end lost 1 base, and 8 bases lay between the germline ends. The DNA of the CDR3 is TGTGCCAGCAGCCGGCGGGGGAACACTGAAGCTTTCTTT. It encodes CASSRRGNTEAFF. Drawing the rest from reference TRBV5-8 and TRBJ1-1, the complete variable domain is EAGVTQSPTHLIKTRGQQATLRCSPISGHTSVYWYQQALGLGLQFLLWYDEGEERNRGNFPPRFSGRQFPNYSSELNVNALELEDSALYLCASSRRGNTEAFFGQGTRLTVV.

This clone was counted a few times. The gene calls are TRBV9 and TRBJ1-1, with 8 bases aligning to TRBD1. The CDR3 contains 15 residues. Per germline, CDR1 SGDLS and CDR2 YYNGEE. Trimming cost V 2 bases and J 4 bases; bases outside gene matches: 7. The CDR3 protein is CASSVGTGRGTEAFF. The CDR3, as DNA: TGTGCCAGCAGCGTGGGGACAGGAAGGGGCACTGAAGCTTTCTTT.

J is TRBJ1-2 and V is TRBV30; D may be TRBD1 (5 bases). Trimming pared 2 bases from V and 7 bases from J, leaving 14 bases between. Germline loops: CDR1 GTSNPN, CDR2 SVGIG (reference sequence). CDR3 size: 13 residues. The CDR3 spells CAWSLQDTGGYTF. The CDR3 DNA sequence: TGTGCCTGGAGTCTACAGGACACTGGTGGCTACACCTTC.

This chain links TRBV24-1 with TRBJ1-2, with TRBD1 matching over 10 bases. Germline-derived CDR1 and CDR2 are KGHDR and SFDVKD. J gave up 8 bases and V 4 bases, and 6 bases lay outside the gene matches. The CDR3 totals 14 residues. Here the CDR3 reads CATSDPGTGEGYTF. CDR3 bases: TGTGCCACCAGTGACCCCGGGACAGGGGAAGGCTACACCTTC.

V and J are TRBV7-9 and TRBJ2-7, with TRBD1 identical over 9 bases. V shed 6 bases and J 3 bases; nucleotides not matched to a gene: 15. The CDR3 is made up of 17 amino acids. Germline loops: CDR1 SEHNR, CDR2 FQNEAQ (reference sequence). CDR3 in DNA: TGTGCCAGCAGAACTAGTGCGGGACAGGGCCTGAACTACGAGCAGTACTTC. It yields the protein CASRTSAGQGLNYEQYF.

The chain uses TRBV7-2 and TRBJ2-5; weak D call: TRBD1 (5 bases). The CDR3 is 13 amino acids. Per germline, CDR1 SGHTA and CDR2 FQGNSA. The V gene lost 0 bases and the J gene lost 3 bases, with 5 bases spanning the gap. The CDR3 region is CASSLAREETQYF. The CDR3 nucleotides read TGTGCCAGCAGCTTAGCCAGGGAAGAGACCCAGTACTTC.

V gene TRBV19 combines with J gene TRBJ2-5, with 7 bases lining up with TRBD1. CDR1 LNHDA and CDR2 SQIVND come from the germline V gene (reference sequence). After removal of 4 bases from V and 2 bases from J, the junction contained 1 base not matched to a gene. The CDR3 totals 13 residues. CDR3 coding DNA: TGTGCCAGTAGTACGGGACAGCAAGAGACCCAGTACTTC. It encodes CASSTGQQETQYF.

CDR3 nucleotides: TGTGCCAGCAGTTTCAAATTGGTAGCCCGGGACAGGGGGCCCTATGGCTACACCTTC. Translated, it gives CASSFKLVARDRGPYGYTF. The rearrangement links TRBV28 to TRBJ1-2; 12 nucleotides line up with TRBD1. Germline V gene lookup returns CDR1 MDHEN and CDR2 SYDVKM. V lost 3 bases, J lost 4 bases, and 15 bases stayed unmatched. The CDR3 spans 19 residues.

V is TRBV27 and J is TRBJ2-1, with D perhaps being TRBD1 or TRBD2 (5 bases each). V was pared by 5 bases and J by 11 bases, with 22 bases between. The germline V gene encodes CDR1 MNHEY and CDR2 SMNVEV (reference sequence). CDR3 size: 15 residues. The CDR3 DNA is TGTGCCAGCAGTCCCCCGGGCCCGATCTGGGGGAAGCAGTTCTTC. Its protein product is CASSPPGPIWGKQFF.

This chain joins TRBV6-5 and TRBJ1-1, with D possibly TRBD1 on 5 matching bases. Trimming shortened V by 6 bases and J by 2 bases, and 13 bases separated the two germline ends. CDR3 length equals 14 residues. CDR1 is MNHEY and CDR2 is SVGAGI in the germline V gene. The CDR3 region is CASSFDSLNTEAFF. CDR3 DNA: TGTGCCAGCAGCTTCGACAGCCTAAACACTGAAGCTTTCTTT.

V gene TRBV5-3 combines with J gene TRBJ2-1; no clear D gene. TRBV5-3 is known as an ORF, though its function is uncertain. The CDR3 sequence is 15 residues long. V gave up 2 bases and J gave up 8 bases, with 17 bases separating them. The CDR3 DNA is TGTGCCAGAAGCTTTGGGTCTGGCTGGAGCTATGAGCAGTTCTTC. Its protein product is CARSFGSGWSYEQFF.